The TCR beta chain described here comes from a study of T cells in Graves' hyperthyroidism and ophthalmopathy. Overall study findings and caveats: In blood, most of the thyroid clonotypes expanded above 0.001 were also present. Model-based prediction identified ophthalmopathy a median about 6 months prior to its onset.

The sample holds a few counts of this clonotype. Its antigen remains unidentified. Diagnostic assessment was based on clinical symptoms, serum thyroxine and TRAb, thyroid ultrasound and orbital computed tomography. The authors took PBMCs from over 8.5 ml fresh peripheral blood. RNA transcripts were the template for amplifying TCR beta CDR3 regions. HTBI primers were used for first-round RT-PCR of the TCR CDR3. TCRdb reprocessed the multiplex PCR reads with MiXCR, giving one entry per CDR3 protein. The repertoire includes about 380,000 distinct CDR3 sequences, 18% of them detected once, and 35% to 45% sits in the top ten. This CDR3 comprises 16 residues. CDR1 and CDR2 (germline): MNHEY, SMNVEV (reference sequence). Losses at the gene ends were 3 bases for V and 7 bases for J; bases not matched to a gene: 13.

This sequence originates from a man between 18 and 29 years old with Graves' ophthalmopathy. The sample comprised blood. V and J are TRBV27 and TRBJ2-7, with TRBD2 identical over 9 bases. This chain's CDR3 is CASSLASGGPLSEQYF. As DNA, the CDR3 is TGTGCCAGCAGTTTGGCCAGCGGGGGGCCCCTGTCGGAGCAGTACTTC.